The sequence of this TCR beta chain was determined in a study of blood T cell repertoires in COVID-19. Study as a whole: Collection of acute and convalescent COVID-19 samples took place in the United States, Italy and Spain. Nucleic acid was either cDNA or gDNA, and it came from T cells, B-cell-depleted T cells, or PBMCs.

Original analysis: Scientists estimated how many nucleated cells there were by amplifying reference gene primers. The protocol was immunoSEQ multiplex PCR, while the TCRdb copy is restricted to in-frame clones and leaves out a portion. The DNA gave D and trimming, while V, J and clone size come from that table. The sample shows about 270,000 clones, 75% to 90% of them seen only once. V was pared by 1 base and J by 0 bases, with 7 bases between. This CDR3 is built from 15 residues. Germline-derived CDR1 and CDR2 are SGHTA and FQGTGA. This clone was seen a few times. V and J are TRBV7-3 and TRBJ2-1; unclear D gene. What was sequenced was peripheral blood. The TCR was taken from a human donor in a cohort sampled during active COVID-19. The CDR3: CASSLSWSSYNEQFF. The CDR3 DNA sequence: TGTGCCAGCAGCTTAAGTTGGAGCTCCTACAATGAGCAGTTCTTC.